This TCR beta chain was identified in a study of Ad26.COV2.S vaccination and SARS-CoV-2 variants (dated by TCRdb to the early 2020s). Looking at the study overall: Donors in the vaccine arm were drawn from COV1001, a phase I-IIa trial of Ad26.COV2.S in healthy adults that was multicentre, randomized, double-blind and placebo-controlled. Ad26.COV2.S was administered intramuscularly at 5 x 10^10 or 1 x 10^11 viral particles, either as a single shot or as two shots given 56 days apart. Sequencing of the TCRbeta repertoire served to evaluate the specificity and breadth of SARS-CoV-2-reactive T cell receptors following Ad26.COV2.S vaccination. The TCR-sequenced set comprised approximately 30 samples: roughly 19 Ad26.COV2.S vaccine recipients, 5 placebo recipients and 8 SARS-CoV-2 convalescent individuals. Trial participants were randomized into five groups of five: low-dose or high-dose Ad26.COV2.S given once or twice, or placebo on both occasions. Investigators did not know the trial group allocation while performing experiments and assessing outcomes. What the authors observed across the whole study: Compared with placebo recipients, Ad26.COV2.S recipients showed higher spike-specific TCR breadth (P = 0.0014). The authors noted that total T cell responses may have been underestimated by the TCR breadth and depth analyses. Comparing responses between vaccine doses or regimens was not something the study was powered to do. Comparable non-spike TCR breadth was observed between vaccine and placebo recipients, consistent with only spike being contained in the vaccine. Substantial breadth of spike-specific CD8+ and CD4+ T cell responses was reported after vaccination.

The treatment or condition label corresponds to: 15 to 20 received Ad26.COV2.S at low or high dose, single or two shots; about 5 received placebo; per-sample allocation not given. For vaccine and placebo recipients, the sequenced repertoires came from samples collected on day 63 after the first injection. Cohort 1b enrolled about two dozen adults aged 18-55 years at a single site in Boston, USA, between 29 July and 7 August 2020. Ad26.COV2.S was a replication-incompetent adenovirus type 26 vector that expressed a prefusion-stabilized SARS-CoV-2 spike protein derived from the original Wuhan strain. CDR1 and CDR2 are drawn from the germline V gene (reference sequence): LNHDA, SQIVND. V sheds 5 bases and J sheds 0 bases, leaving 17 bases between their ends. The CDR3 covers 17 residues, taking in both the cysteine and the phenylalanine. Only the CDR3 DNA stays, 51 bases, in frame from base 1. The immunoSEQ Assay was used to sequence TCRbeta CDR3 regions. After extraction, genomic DNA underwent amplification by bias-controlled multiplex PCR, followed by high-throughput sequencing. In the source study's methods: To quantify the absolute abundance of every unique TCRbeta CDR3 region, sequences were collapsed and filtered. T cell fraction was estimated by normalization of TCRbeta template counts to usable DNA, with usable DNA being measured through amplification of reference genes present in all nucleated cells. Repertoire TCRs were annotated as SARS-CoV-2-specific by exact matching of V gene, CDR3 amino acid sequence and J gene to a known reactive TCR set. The reference SARS-CoV-2 TCR set was derived from MIRA and filtered for enrichment in COVID-19-positive ImmuneCODE repertoires, a step that removed public or cross-reactive TCRs. Using the MIRA antigens, annotated TCRs were further analysed by specific ORF or by position within an ORF. Breadth was defined as annotated unique rearrangements over total unique productive rearrangements; depth was the summed frequency of those rearrangements. Two-sided Wilcoxon rank-sum tests were applied when comparing TCR breadth between groups. The immuneACCESS repertoire file appears here via TCRdb, limited to in-frame rearrangements. These files lack a portion of the clones; in checked studies, under half of the deficit traces to unresolved V genes, and the cause of the others is not known. V, J and clone size derive from that table, while D and trimming were established from the DNA sequence. Across this sample there are 320,000 or so clones, with about 90% seen only once. 5.5% of the sample is taken by the ten largest.

Points on this clone: This receptor's antigen is unknown. No clone much larger than this one lies a single base away; base qualities are absent.

Here the sequenced sample was peripheral blood, taken in a trial of Ad26.COV2.S vaccine versus placebo. This chain is built from TRBV19 and TRBJ2-1, with no D gene named confidently. The clonotype was recovered from a person aged 18 to 65 who received the Ad26.COV2.S COVID-19 vaccine or a placebo. The nucleotides read TGTGCCAGTAGTGTCGAAAATGACCGGAGCTCCTACAATGAGCAGTTCTTC. Translation gives CASSVENDRSSYNEQFF.